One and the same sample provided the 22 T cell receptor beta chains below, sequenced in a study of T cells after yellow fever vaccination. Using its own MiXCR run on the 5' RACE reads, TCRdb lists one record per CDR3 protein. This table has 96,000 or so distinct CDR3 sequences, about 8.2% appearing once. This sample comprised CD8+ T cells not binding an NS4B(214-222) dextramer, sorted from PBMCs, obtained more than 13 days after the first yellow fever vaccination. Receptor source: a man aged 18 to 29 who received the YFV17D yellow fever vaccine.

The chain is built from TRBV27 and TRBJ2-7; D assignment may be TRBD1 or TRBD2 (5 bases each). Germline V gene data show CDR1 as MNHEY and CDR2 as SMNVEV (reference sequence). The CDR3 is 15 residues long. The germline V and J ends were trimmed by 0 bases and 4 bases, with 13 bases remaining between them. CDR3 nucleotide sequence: TGTGCCAGCAGTTTATCCTTGAGGGGCCCATACGAGCAGTACTTC. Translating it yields CASSLSLRGPYEQYF.

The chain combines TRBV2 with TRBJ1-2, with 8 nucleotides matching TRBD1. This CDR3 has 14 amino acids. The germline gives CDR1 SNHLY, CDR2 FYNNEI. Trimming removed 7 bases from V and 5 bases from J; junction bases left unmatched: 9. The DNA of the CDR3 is TGTGCCAGCATCATGGACAGGGTTAGGTATGGCTACACCTTC. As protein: CASIMDRVRYGYTF.

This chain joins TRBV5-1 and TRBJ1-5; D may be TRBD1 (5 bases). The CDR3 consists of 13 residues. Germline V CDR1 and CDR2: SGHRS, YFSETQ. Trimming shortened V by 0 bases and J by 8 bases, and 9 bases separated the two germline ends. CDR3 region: CASSLAGPKPQHF. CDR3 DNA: TGCGCCAGCAGCTTGGCGGGGCCGAAGCCCCAGCATTTT.

The CDR3 here is CAPVAASEKLFF. CDR3 DNA sequence: TGTGCCCCCGTGGCCGCATCAGAAAAACTGTTTTTT. This sequence joins TRBV10-3 and TRBJ1-4; no reliable D call. Germline V gives CDR1 ENHRY, CDR2 SYGVKD. This CDR3 has 12 amino acids. V shed 11 bases and J shed 8 bases, with 15 bases lying between them.

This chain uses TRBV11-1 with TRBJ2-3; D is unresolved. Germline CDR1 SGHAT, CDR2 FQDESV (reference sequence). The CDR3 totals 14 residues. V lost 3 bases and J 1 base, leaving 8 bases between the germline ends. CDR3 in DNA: TGTGCCAGCAGCTTTGGTAGGGGCACAGATACGCAGTATTTT. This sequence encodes CASSFGRGTDTQYF.

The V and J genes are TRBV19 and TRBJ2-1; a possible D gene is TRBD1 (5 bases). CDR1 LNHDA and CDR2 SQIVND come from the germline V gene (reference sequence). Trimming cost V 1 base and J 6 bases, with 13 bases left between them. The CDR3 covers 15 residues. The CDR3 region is CASSIGAKGVNEQFF. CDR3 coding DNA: TGTGCCAGTAGTATAGGGGCGAAAGGGGTCAATGAGCAGTTCTTC.

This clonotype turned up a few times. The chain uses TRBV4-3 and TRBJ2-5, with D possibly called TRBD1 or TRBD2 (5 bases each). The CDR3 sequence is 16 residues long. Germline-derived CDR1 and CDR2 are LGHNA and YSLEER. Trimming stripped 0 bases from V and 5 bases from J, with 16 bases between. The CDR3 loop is CASSQDGEGRSETQYF. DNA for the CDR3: TGCGCCAGCAGCCAAGACGGAGAGGGGCGGTCGGAGACCCAGTACTTC.

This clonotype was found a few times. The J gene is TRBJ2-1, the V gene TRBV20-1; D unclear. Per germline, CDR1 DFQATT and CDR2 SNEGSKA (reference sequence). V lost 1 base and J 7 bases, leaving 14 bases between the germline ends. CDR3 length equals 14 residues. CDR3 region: CSARVPGDWNEQFF. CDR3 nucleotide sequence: TGCAGTGCTAGAGTCCCTGGGGATTGGAATGAGCAGTTCTTC.

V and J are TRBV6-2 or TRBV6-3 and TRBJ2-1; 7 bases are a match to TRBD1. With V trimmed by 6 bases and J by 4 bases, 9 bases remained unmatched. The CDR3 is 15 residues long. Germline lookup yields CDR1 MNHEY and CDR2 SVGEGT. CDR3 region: CASSPGDRYYNEQFF. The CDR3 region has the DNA TGTGCCAGCAGCCCCGGGGACAGATATTACAATGAGCAGTTCTTC.

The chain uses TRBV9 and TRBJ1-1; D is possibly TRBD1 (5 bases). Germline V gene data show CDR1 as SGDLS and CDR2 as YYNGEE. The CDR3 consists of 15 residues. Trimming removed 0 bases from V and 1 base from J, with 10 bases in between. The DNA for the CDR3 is TGTGCCAGCAGCGTAGGGGGGACGGGGAACACTGAAGCTTTCTTT. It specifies CASSVGGTGNTEAFF.

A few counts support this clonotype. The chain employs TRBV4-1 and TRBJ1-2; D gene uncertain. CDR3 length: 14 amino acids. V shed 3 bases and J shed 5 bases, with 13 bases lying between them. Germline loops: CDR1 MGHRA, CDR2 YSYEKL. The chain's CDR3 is CASSHGFVEYGYTF. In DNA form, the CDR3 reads TGCGCCAGCAGCCATGGATTCGTCGAATATGGCTACACCTTC.

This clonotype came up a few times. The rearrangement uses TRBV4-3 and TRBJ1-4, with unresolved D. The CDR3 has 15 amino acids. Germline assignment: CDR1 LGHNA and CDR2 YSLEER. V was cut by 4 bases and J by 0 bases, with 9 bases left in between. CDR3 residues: CASSPRGATNEKLFF. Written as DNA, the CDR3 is TGCGCCAGCAGCCCTCGGGGAGCAACTAATGAAAAACTGTTTTTT.

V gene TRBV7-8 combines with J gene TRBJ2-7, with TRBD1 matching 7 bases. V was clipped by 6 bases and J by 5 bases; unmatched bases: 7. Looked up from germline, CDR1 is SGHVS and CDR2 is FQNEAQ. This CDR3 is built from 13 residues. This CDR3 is CASRGSTGDEQYV. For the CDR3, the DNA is TGTGCCAGCAGGGGGTCTACAGGGGACGAGCAGTACGTC.

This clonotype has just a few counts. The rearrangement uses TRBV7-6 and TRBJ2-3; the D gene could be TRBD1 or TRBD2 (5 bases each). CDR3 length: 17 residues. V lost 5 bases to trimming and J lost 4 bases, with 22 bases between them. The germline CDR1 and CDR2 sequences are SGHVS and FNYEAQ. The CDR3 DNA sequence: TGTGCCAGCAGCCTTAACCCGGGACGCCCAAGGCCAGATACGCAGTATTTT. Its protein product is CASSLNPGRPRPDTQYF.

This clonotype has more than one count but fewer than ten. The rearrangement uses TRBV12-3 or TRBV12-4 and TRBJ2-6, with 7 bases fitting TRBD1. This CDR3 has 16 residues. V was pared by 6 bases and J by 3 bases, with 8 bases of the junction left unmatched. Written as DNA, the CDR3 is TGTGCCAGCAGGGACCGACAGGGTAGTGGGGCCAACGTCCTGACTTTC. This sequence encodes CASRDRQGSGANVLTF.

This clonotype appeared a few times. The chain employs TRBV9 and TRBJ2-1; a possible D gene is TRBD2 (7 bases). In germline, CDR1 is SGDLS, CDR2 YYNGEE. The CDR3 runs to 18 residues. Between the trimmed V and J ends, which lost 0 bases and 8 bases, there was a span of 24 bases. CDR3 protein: CASSVEGGGINYNYEQFF. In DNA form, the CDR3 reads TGTGCCAGCAGCGTAGAGGGGGGAGGGATTAATTATAATTATGAGCAGTTCTTC.

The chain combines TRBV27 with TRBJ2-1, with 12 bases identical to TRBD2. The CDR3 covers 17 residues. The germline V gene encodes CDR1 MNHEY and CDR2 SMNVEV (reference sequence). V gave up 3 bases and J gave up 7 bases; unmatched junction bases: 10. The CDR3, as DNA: TGTGCCAGCAGTTTTTTACCTAGCGGGGGGGCCCTGAATGAGCAGTTCTTC. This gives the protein CASSFLPSGGALNEQFF.

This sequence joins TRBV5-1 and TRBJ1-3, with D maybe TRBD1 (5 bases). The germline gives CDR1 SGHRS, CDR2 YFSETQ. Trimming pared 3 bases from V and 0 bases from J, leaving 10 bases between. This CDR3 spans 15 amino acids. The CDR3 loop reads CASSSTGSSGNTIYF. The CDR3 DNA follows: TGCGCCAGCAGCTCCACAGGTTCCTCTGGAAACACCATATATTTT.

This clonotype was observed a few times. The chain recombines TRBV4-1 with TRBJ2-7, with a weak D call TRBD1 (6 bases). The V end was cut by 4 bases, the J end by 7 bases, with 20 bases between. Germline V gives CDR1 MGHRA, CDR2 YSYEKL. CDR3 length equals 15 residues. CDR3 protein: CASSLLPGRGHEQYV. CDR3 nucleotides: TGCGCCAGCAGCCTCCTCCCGGGCAGGGGTCATGAGCAGTACGTC.

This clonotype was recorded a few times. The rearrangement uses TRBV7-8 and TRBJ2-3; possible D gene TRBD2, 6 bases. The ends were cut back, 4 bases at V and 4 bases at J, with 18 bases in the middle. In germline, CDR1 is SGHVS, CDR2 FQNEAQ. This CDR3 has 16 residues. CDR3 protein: CASSSAEGKLPDTQYF. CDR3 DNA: TGTGCCAGCAGCTCCGCGGAGGGGAAACTTCCAGATACGCAGTATTTT.

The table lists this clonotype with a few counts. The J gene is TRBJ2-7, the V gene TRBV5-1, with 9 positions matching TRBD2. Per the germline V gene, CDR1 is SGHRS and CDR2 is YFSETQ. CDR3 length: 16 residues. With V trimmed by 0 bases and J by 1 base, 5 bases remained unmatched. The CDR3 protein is CASSLAGTSPSYEQYF. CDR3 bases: TGCGCCAGCAGCTTGGCCGGGACTAGCCCTTCCTACGAGCAGTACTTC.

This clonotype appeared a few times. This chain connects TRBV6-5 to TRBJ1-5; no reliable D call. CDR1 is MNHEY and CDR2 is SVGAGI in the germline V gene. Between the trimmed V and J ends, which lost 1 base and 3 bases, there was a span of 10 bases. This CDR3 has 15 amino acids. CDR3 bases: TGTGCCAGCAGTTACTTAGGGCGAAACAATCAGCCCCAGCATTTT. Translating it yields CASSYLGRNNQPQHF.